Listed below are T cell receptor beta chains from one sample, sequenced in a study of T cell changes during pregnancy in multiple sclerosis. Sequenced by immunoSEQ multiplex PCR; TCRdb stores in-frame clones only, minus some. The table records 40,000 to 55,000 clones, roughly 92% of them present only once. The sample taken for sequencing was peripheral blood. These receptors were obtained from a female donor with multiple sclerosis, enrolled in a pregnancy study. CDR3s include the opening cysteine and the closing phenylalanine or tryptophan. A D gene is named only where the DNA matches it firmly. Size values are once, few and many counts, or a class for expanded clones, and some rows have none.

D gene: NA
J gene: TRBJ2-1
V gene: TRBV6-5
clone size: NA
CDR3 protein: CASSYSALLTYEQFF
CDR3 DNA: TGTGCCAGCAGTTACTCGGCGCTGCTAACGTATGAGCAGTTCTTC

D gene: NA
J gene: TRBJ2-7
V gene: TRBV5-1
clone size: NA
CDR3 protein: CASGSENLWGEQYF
CDR3 DNA: TGCGCCAGCGGGAGCGAGAATCTCTGGGGGGAGCAGTACTTC

D gene: NA
J gene: TRBJ1-2
V gene: TRBV4-3
clone size: NA
CDR3 protein: CASSRGQDWDGYTF
CDR3 DNA: TGCGCCAGCAGCCGGGGACAAGACTGGGATGGCTACACCTTC

D gene: TRBD2
J gene: TRBJ2-3
V gene: TRBV7-2
clone size: NA
CDR3 protein: CASSFAGASDTQYF
CDR3 DNA: TGTGCCAGCAGCTTTGCGGGAGCCTCAGATACGCAGTATTTT

D gene: NA
J gene: TRBJ1-1
V gene: TRBV7-9
clone size: NA
CDR3 protein: CASSLEDTEAFF
CDR3 DNA: TGTGCCAGCAGCTTAGAGGACACTGAAGCTTTCTTT

D gene: TRBD2
J gene: TRBJ2-5
V gene: TRBV11-2
clone size: NA
CDR3 protein: CASSLGLSGRYTQETQYF
CDR3 DNA: TGTGCCAGCAGCTTAGGTCTAAGCGGGAGGTATACTCAAGAGACCCAGTACTTC

D gene: NA
J gene: TRBJ1-2
V gene: TRBV4-2
clone size: NA
CDR3 protein: CASSHPKTGLSNYGYTF
CDR3 DNA: TGTGCCAGCAGCCACCCCAAGACGGGACTTTCTAACTATGGCTACACCTTC

D gene: NA
J gene: TRBJ2-2
V gene: TRBV14
clone size: NA
CDR3 protein: CASSLSPPVYTGELFF
CDR3 DNA: TGTGCCAGCAGCCTCTCCCCCCCAGTTTACACCGGGGAGCTGTTTTTT

D gene: TRBD2
J gene: TRBJ2-7
V gene: TRBV7-9
clone size: NA
CDR3 protein: CASSLNHPSGLYEQYF
CDR3 DNA: TGTGCCAGCAGCTTAAATCATCCTAGCGGTTTATACGAGCAGTACTTC

D gene: TRBD1
J gene: TRBJ1-4
V gene: TRBV10-3
clone size: once
CDR3 protein: CAISGQGGNEKLFF
CDR3 DNA: TGTGCCATCAGTGGACAGGGAGGTAATGAAAAACTGTTTTTT

D gene: NA
J gene: TRBJ1-3
V gene: TRBV2
clone size: NA
CDR3 protein: CASSPDAGGNTIYF
CDR3 DNA: TGTGCCAGCAGCCCCGATGCGGGGGGAAACACCATATATTTT

D gene: TRBD1
J gene: TRBJ2-2
V gene: TRBV7-7
clone size: NA
CDR3 protein: CASSPGQGFTGELFF
CDR3 DNA: TGTGCTAGCAGCCCGGGACAGGGATTCACCGGGGAGCTGTTTTTT

D gene: TRBD1
J gene: TRBJ1-6
V gene: TRBV4-1
clone size: NA
CDR3 protein: CASSRTGQGVILLHF
CDR3 DNA: TGCGCCAGCAGCCGGACGGGACAGGGGGTGATACTCCTCCACTTT

D gene: TRBD2
J gene: TRBJ2-1
V gene: TRBV9
clone size: NA
CDR3 protein: CASSVAGGGLGINEQFF
CDR3 DNA: TGTGCCAGCAGCGTAGCTGGAGGGGGACTAGGCATAAATGAGCAGTTCTTC

D gene: TRBD2
J gene: TRBJ2-1
V gene: TRBV27
clone size: NA
CDR3 protein: CASSWVSGTEQFF
CDR3 DNA: TGTGCCAGCAGTTGGGTTAGCGGGACTGAGCAGTTCTTC

D gene: NA
J gene: TRBJ1-2
V gene: TRBV4-1
clone size: NA
CDR3 protein: CASSPQQENYGYTF
CDR3 DNA: TGCGCCAGCAGCCCGCAACAGGAAAACTATGGCTACACCTTC